The 11 T cell receptor beta chains in this list originate from one sample, sequenced in a study of blood T cell repertoires in COVID-19. The method was immunoSEQ multiplex PCR; TCRdb's version includes in-frame clones alone and lacks a portion of them. The sample holds 150,000 to 200,000 clones, roughly 84% seen once. Sequenced input: peripheral blood. These receptors all come from a human donor in a cohort sampled during active COVID-19.

This clone has a single count. The chain uses TRBV28 and TRBJ1-2, with D perhaps matching TRBD1 (5 bases). This CDR3 has 13 amino acids. The V and J ends lost 5 bases and 2 bases respectively, with 9 bases between them. Germline V lookup: CDR1 MDHEN, CDR2 SYDVKM. CDR3 protein: CASSGGVNYGYTF. The CDR3 DNA reads TGTGCCAGCAGTGGAGGGGTAAACTATGGCTACACCTTC.

This rearrangement joins TRBV4-1 to TRBJ2-7, with 8 bases identical to TRBD1. The CDR3 sequence is 16 residues long. The V segment lost 4 bases and the J segment 0 bases; nucleotides outside the gene matches: 8. From germline, CDR1 is MGHRA and CDR2 YSYEKL. The CDR3 DNA is TGCGCCAGCAGCCGAGAATCAGGGGGCACCTCCTACGAGCAGTACTTC. It translates to CASSRESGGTSYEQYF.

V gene TRBV27 combines with J gene TRBJ2-1, with TRBD2 matching over 8 bases. CDR1 is MNHEY, CDR2 SMNVEV, per germline (reference sequence). The CDR3 is made up of 15 amino acids. The V segment lost 2 bases and the J segment 4 bases; nucleotides outside the gene matches: 4. The CDR3 region is CASSLAGGSYNEQFF. The CDR3, as DNA: TGTGCCAGCAGTTTAGCGGGAGGAAGTTACAATGAGCAGTTCTTC.

Concerning this clone: Distinct nucleotide sequences in the sample also encode this CDR3. The genes are TRBV24-1 and TRBJ2-7; 7 bases align to TRBD1. Germline-derived CDR1 and CDR2 are KGHDR and SFDVKD. J lost 3 bases, V lost 4 bases, and 2 bases had no gene match. This CDR3 spans 13 amino acids. The CDR3 region is CATSDDRVYEQYF. CDR3 DNA: TGTGCCACCAGTGACGACAGGGTCTACGAGCAGTACTTC.

J is TRBJ2-7 and V is TRBV29-1, with 8 bases identical to TRBD2. The CDR3 is made up of 14 amino acids. Germline V gene sequence: CDR1 SQVTM, CDR2 ANQGSEA. With 8 bases clipped from V and 8 bases from J, the junction kept 17 bases outside the gene matches. CDR3 amino acids: CSIRGSGIMGKQYF. The DNA for the CDR3 is TGCAGCATCCGGGGTAGCGGGATAATGGGTAAGCAGTACTTC.

J is TRBJ1-5 and V is TRBV19, with 8 bases matching TRBD1. Germline assignment: CDR1 LNHDA and CDR2 SQIVND (reference sequence). This CDR3 is 14 amino acids long. V shed 6 bases, J shed 2 bases, and the junction held 3 bases outside the gene matches. This chain's CDR3 is CASSPGGRNQPQHF. The CDR3 DNA follows: TGTGCCAGTAGCCCAGGGGGCCGCAATCAGCCCCAGCATTTT.

The V and J genes are TRBV6-6 and TRBJ2-7; TRBD2 matches at 8 bases. In germline, CDR1 is MNHNY, CDR2 SVGAGI (reference sequence). The J segment lost 5 bases and the V segment lost 7 bases, leaving 13 bases of the junction unmatched. The CDR3 has 15 residues. DNA of the CDR3: TGTGCCAGCACCTACTCGGGGACTAGGATGGACGAGCAGTACTTC. This sequence encodes CASTYSGTRMDEQYF.

V usage is TRBV29-1 and J usage is TRBJ1-4; 8 positions agree with TRBD1. V lost 1 base and J lost 3; bases outside the gene matches: 7. The CDR3 is 16 residues long. Germline V CDR1 and CDR2: SQVTM, ANQGSEA. CDR3 region: CSVEGAGGAPNEKLFF. The CDR3 region has the DNA TGCAGCGTTGAAGGAGCAGGGGGCGCCCCTAATGAAAAACTGTTTTTT.

The chain employs TRBV6-5 and TRBJ1-2; TRBD1 is a possible D gene (6 bases). CDR1 MNHEY and CDR2 SVGAGI come from the germline V gene. The germline V and J ends were trimmed by 2 bases and 0 bases, with 13 bases remaining between them. This CDR3 comprises 16 residues. The CDR3 loop reads CASSYQGQSSNYGYTF. As DNA, the CDR3 is TGTGCCAGCAGTTACCAAGGACAGAGCTCTAACTATGGCTACACCTTC.

V is TRBV27 and J is TRBJ1-5, with 12 nucleotides matching TRBD1. This CDR3 has 16 residues. Trimming cost V 6 bases and J 2 bases; bases outside gene matches: 5. CDR1 and CDR2 (germline): MNHEY, SMNVEV (reference sequence). CDR3 sequence reads: CASRVGTGGRNQPQHF. The DNA for the CDR3 is TGTGCCAGCAGGGTAGGGACAGGGGGCCGCAATCAGCCCCAGCATTTT.

The V call is TRBV4-3, the J call TRBJ2-3, with unresolved D. The V gene lost 0 bases and the J gene lost 0 bases, with 7 bases spanning the gap. The CDR3 totals 15 residues. Germline lookup yields CDR1 LGHNA and CDR2 YSLEER. The CDR3 nucleotides read TGCGCCAGCAGCCAAGAAACTACCAGCACAGATACGCAGTATTTT. As protein: CASSQETTSTDTQYF.